The TCR beta chain under discussion was sequenced for a study of immune evolution from preneoplasia to lung adenocarcinoma. Study context: HLA loss of heterozygosity: about 7% AIS, approximately 15% MIA, about 32% ADC, none AAH.

Generated by immunoSEQ multiplex PCR, the TCRdb table keeps only in-frame clones and is missing some. The sample records about 6,600 clones, 73% being singletons. About this clone: Its antigen is as yet unknown.

Resections took place in Japan or China from about 2013 to 2017. Study results and caveats: Later-stage lesions seemingly showed higher T cell density and diversity than normal lung.

The CDR3 loop spans 21 amino acids. Sequencing input: FFPE lung adenocarcinoma in situ tissue. This clonotype was sampled from a donor aged 70 or over with lung adenocarcinoma. The gene calls are TRBV21-1 and TRBJ1-2; TRBD1, as called in the table, went unchecked against the DNA. TRBV21-1 counts as a pseudogene. The CDR3 spells CASSLRKEKPKQNPTECGYTF. For the CDR3, the DNA is TGTGCCAGCAGCCTTCGCAAAGAAAAGCCGAAACAGAACCCCACCGAATGCGGCTACACCTTC.